This passage covers 28 T cell receptor beta chains from one sample sequenced in a study of tumor-infiltrating lymphocytes in primary liver carcinoma. The study co-extracted DNA and RNA from about 19-30 mg of unsorted bulk tissue. Synthesis of TCR beta cDNA was carried out from approximately 470 ng total RNA with a constant-region primer. Slightly modified ARM-PCR served as the procedure for the TCR beta libraries. These libraries came from three rounds of nested multiplex PCR. Investigators reported that the first two PCR rounds, at roughly 10 cycles each, used TRBV1-TRBV30 forward primers with a C-beta reverse primer. TCRdb called the multiplex PCR reads again in MiXCR, with one record for every CDR3 protein. This sample carries more than 100,000 distinct CDR3 sequences, roughly 69% of them seen once, and the ten largest clones take 9.3%. The sample consisted of liver tumor tissue from sampling region 1. Subset indicated: tumor region T1, superior pole. These receptors all stem from an older woman with primary liver carcinoma and hepatitis B virus infection.

The genes are TRBV7-6 and TRBJ2-5, with D perhaps matching TRBD1 or TRBD2 (5 bases each). V was pared by 2 bases and J by 8 bases, with 15 bases between. Germline CDR1 is SGHVS and CDR2 is FNYEAQ. The CDR3 covers 14 residues. The CDR3 bases are TGTGCCAGCAGCTTAACGGGGCCTAAGGATACCCAGTACTTC. It translates to CASSLTGPKDTQYF.

V usage is TRBV4-2 and J usage is TRBJ2-7; 7 bases agree with TRBD1. Germline V gene lookup returns CDR1 LGHNA and CDR2 YNFKEQ. This CDR3 region has 14 residues. V trimming: 0 bases; J trimming: 6 bases; junction bases outside the gene matches: 5. The CDR3 reads CASSQEGQNCEQYF. The CDR3 DNA reads TGTGCCAGCAGCCAAGAGGGACAGAACTGCGAGCAGTACTTC.

Remarks on this clonotype: Just one base apart from a much larger clone, this may be a read error. The chain couples TRBV6-1 to TRBJ2-2; D may be TRBD1 (6 bases). The CDR3 is 13 amino acids. CDR1 MNHNS and CDR2 SASEGT come from the germline V gene. The DNA of the CDR3 is TGTGTCAGCAGTTCAGGGGTGGCCGGGGAGCTGTTTTTT. Its protein is CVSSSGVAGELFF.

V and J are TRBV11-2 and TRBJ1-1; D possibly corresponds to TRBD1 (5 bases). There are 13 residues in the CDR3. Looked up from germline, CDR1 is SGHAT and CDR2 is FQNNGV. The V end lost 3 bases, the J end lost 11 bases, and 16 bases lay between the germline ends. The CDR3 region has the DNA TGTGCCAGCAGCTTCCGGGGGATGACTGGGGCTTTCTTT. It specifies CASSFRGMTGAFF.

This rearrangement joins TRBV11-2 to TRBJ2-1, with 8 nucleotides matching TRBD2. Germline V lookup: CDR1 SGHAT, CDR2 FQNNGV. The trim removed 10 bases at V and 4 bases at J, leaving 15 bases unmatched. The CDR3 is made up of 16 amino acids. The CDR3 nucleotides read TGTGCCACAGAGGCGACAGCGGGAGCAACATACAATGAGCAGTTCTTC. Translating it yields CATEATAGATYNEQFF.

Comments on this clonotype: The junction does not match germline at one end; this may be a read error. This chain joins TRBV11-3 and TRBJ2-7; no reliable D call. This CDR3 is built from 15 residues. Germline CDR1 is SGHNT and CDR2 is YENEEA. The CDR3 is CATSPRATPYYEQYF. CDR3 sequence (DNA): TGTGCCACCAGCCCTCGGGCCACACCTTACTACGAGCAGTACTTC. Supplemented by reference TRBV11-3 and TRBJ2-7, the full variable domain reads EAGVVQSPRYKIIEKKQPVAFWCNPISGHNTLYWYLQNLGQGPELLIRYENEEAVDDSQLPKDRFSAERLKGVDSTLKIQPAELGDSAVYLCATSPRATPYYEQYFGPGTRLTVT.

As to this clonotype: One end of the junction does not line up with germline, which may come from a read error. The rearrangement uses TRBV10-2 and TRBJ1-5; 9 bases match TRBD1. The CDR3 loop spans 14 amino acids. Germline V gives CDR1 WSHSY, CDR2 SAAADI. In DNA, the CDR3 is TGTGCCAGCAGACGGGACAGGGAAGATGAGCCCCAGCATTTT. Protein product: CASRRDREDEPQHF.

In regard to this clonotype: No conserved phenylalanine or tryptophan ends this CDR3, so it is likely a read error. The chain links TRBV7-8 to TRBJ2-3; 13 positions agree with TRBD2. Trimming at V came to 2 bases and at J to 7 bases, leaving 9 bases not matched to a gene. This CDR3 comprises 17 residues. Per germline, CDR1 SGHVS and CDR2 FQNEAQ. The CDR3: CASSLIPRTSGRHTQYL. As DNA, the CDR3 is TGTGCCAGCAGCTTAATCCCCCGGACTAGCGGGAGACATACGCAGTATCTT.

For this clonotype: Sequence at one end of the junction differs from germline and may be a read error. V usage is TRBV12-3 or TRBV12-4 and J usage is TRBJ2-5; 8 nucleotides line up with TRBD1. The CDR3 is made up of 17 amino acids. CDR3 amino acids: CTSSLAGQGWYQETQYF. Here the CDR3 DNA reads TGTACCAGCAGTTTAGCCGGACAGGGATGGTACCAAGAGACCCAGTACTTC.

This clonotype was counted a few times. The chain couples TRBV28 to TRBJ1-2; no definite D call. CDR1 MDHEN and CDR2 SYDVKM come from the germline V gene. Trimming removed 5 bases from V and 4 bases from J, with 8 bases in between. This CDR3 is 12 amino acids long. The CDR3 reads CASSPPVYGYTF. For the CDR3, the DNA is TGTGCCAGCAGTCCTCCGGTCTATGGCTACACCTTC.

V and J are TRBV11-2 and TRBJ2-3; 11 bases align to TRBD2. V dropped 1 base and J dropped 2; count of bases not matched to a gene: 11. CDR3 size: 19 residues. The germline gives CDR1 SGHAT, CDR2 FQNNGV. For the CDR3, the DNA is TGTGCCAGCAGCTTAGTACTAGCGGGAGAAATGAGTATCACAGATACGCAGTATTTT. Translation: CASSLVLAGEMSITDTQYF.

Turning to this clonotype: This clone may be a read error of a much larger clone one base away. The chain is built from TRBV29-1 and TRBJ1-2; no definite D call. Germline CDR1 is SQVTM and CDR2 is ANQGSEA. This CDR3 contains 17 residues. As DNA, the CDR3 is TGCAGCGTTGAAGTGGGGATTCTAGAGTTAGCTAAGTATGGCTACACCTTC. Amino acid sequence: CSVEVGILELAKYGYTF. The complete variable domain, with remaining parts taken from reference TRBV29-1 and TRBJ1-2, reads SAVISQKPSRDICQRGTSLTIQCQVDSQVTMMFWYRQQPGQSLTLIATANQGSEATYESGFVIDKFPISRPNLTFSTLTVSNMSPEDSSIYLCSVEVGILELAKYGYTFGSGTRLTVV.

In its sample, this clonotype was seen many times. The V and J genes are TRBV29-1 and TRBJ1-2, with D possibly matching TRBD1 (5 bases). Per the germline V gene, CDR1 is SQVTM and CDR2 is ANQGSEA. The CDR3 runs 11 residues. Between the trimmed V and J ends, which lost 4 bases and 3 bases, there was a span of 6 bases. The CDR3 is CSVAGYYGYTF. In DNA form, the CDR3 reads TGCAGCGTTGCAGGGTACTATGGCTACACCTTC.

As to this clonotype: This likely comes from a read error, as the CDR3 has no conserved phenylalanine or tryptophan at its end. This rearrangement joins TRBV12-3 or TRBV12-4 to TRBJ1-2; a weak D match, TRBD1 (5 bases). This CDR3 is 13 amino acids long. Trimming took 7 bases from V and 2 from J, leaving 11 bases between them. Written as DNA, the CDR3 is TGTGCCAGCAATTTGGACAAAAACTATGGCTACACCCTC. Protein: CASNLDKNYGYTL.

This clonotype was seen more than once but under ten times. A much larger clone lies one base from this, so it may be a read error. V gene TRBV6-5 combines with J gene TRBJ2-3, with a tentative D call TRBD2 (5 bases). The CDR3 totals 15 residues. Germline V lookup: CDR1 MNHEY, CDR2 SVGAGI. V was cut by 5 bases and J by 0 bases, with 12 bases left in between. The CDR3, as DNA: TGTGCCAGCAGTAATACTAGGACTAGCACAGATACGCAGTATTTT. Amino acids: CASSNTRTSTDTQYF.

For this clonotype: The junction shows a germline mismatch at one end, possibly a read error. V usage is TRBV6-1 and J usage is TRBJ2-1; 9 bases are shared with TRBD2. This CDR3 has 14 amino acids. Germline V gene data show CDR1 as MNHNS and CDR2 as SASEGT. In nucleotides, the CDR3 is TGTGTCAGCAGTCTGGTAGCGGGAGTGCGTGAGCAGTTCTTC. Amino acid sequence: CVSSLVAGVREQFF.

As regards this clonotype: A much larger clone is a single base away; this may be a read error. The chain links TRBV28 to TRBJ1-5; maybe TRBD1 (5 bases). The V end lost 6 bases, the J end lost 6 bases, and 18 bases lay between the germline ends. This CDR3 region has 15 residues. CDR1 and CDR2 from the germline V gene are MDHEN and SYDVKM. CDR3 bases: TGTGCCAGCAGCCTGGGGTCCCAGGGAGCTCAGCCCCAGCATTTT. Protein sequence: CASSLGSQGAQPQHF.

Concerning this clonotype itself: Sequence at one end of the junction differs from germline and may be a read error. V is TRBV12-3 or TRBV12-4 and J is TRBJ2-1; TRBD2 matches at 8 bases. CDR3 size: 16 residues. This CDR3 reads CASSFSGTSGDNEQLF. For the CDR3, the DNA is TGTGCCAGCAGTTTTTCGGGGACTAGTGGAGACAATGAGCAGTTGTTC.

This clonotype has a handful of counts. This chain uses TRBV28 with TRBJ1-5, with D unclear. V lost 3 bases to trimming and J lost 7 bases, with 7 bases between them. Germline V gene lookup returns CDR1 MDHEN and CDR2 SYDVKM. The CDR3 contains 12 residues. This chain's CDR3 is CASSFPDQPQHF. DNA of the CDR3: TGTGCCAGCAGTTTCCCAGACCAGCCCCAGCATTTT.

Remarks on this clonotype: Likely a read error: the CDR3 ends without its conserved phenylalanine or tryptophan. The V call is TRBV5-6, the J call TRBJ2-1, with D perhaps TRBD2 (6 bases). V was clipped by 1 base and J by 12 bases, with 26 bases between them. Germline values: CDR1 SGHDT, CDR2 YYEEEE. This CDR3 has 17 amino acids. The CDR3 protein is CASSLYPPWSNGRGQFS. In DNA, the CDR3 is TGTGCCAGCAGCTTGTACCCCCCTTGGAGTAACGGGAGAGGGCAGTTCTCC.

A note on this clonotype: Compared with germline, one end of the junction differs, possibly owing to a read error. The chain employs TRBV7-8 and TRBJ2-5; 12 bases agree with TRBD2. This CDR3 is built from 16 residues. Germline CDR1 SGHVS, CDR2 FQNEAQ. CDR3 coding DNA: TGTGCCAGCACCTTAAGTTCACTAGCGGGAGGAGAGACCCGGTACTTC. Its protein product is CASTLSSLAGGETRYF.

As concerns this clonotype: The conserved phenylalanine or tryptophan is not found at the CDR3 terminus, so this likely reflects a read error. This chain uses TRBV6-1 with TRBJ2-2, with D uncertain. The CDR3 runs 14 residues. In germline, CDR1 is MNHNS, CDR2 SASEGT. The V end was cut by 5 bases, the J end by 4 bases, with 11 bases between. The CDR3 nucleotides are TGTGCCAGCAGTAGTGGGATTAGCACCGGGGAGCTGTTTTGT. This gives the protein CASSSGISTGELFC.

As regards this clonotype: This CDR3 is missing its conserved last phenylalanine or tryptophan, likely due to a read error. The J gene is TRBJ2-3, the V gene TRBV6-1; D gene uncertain. The CDR3 length is 15 residues. Germline-derived CDR1 and CDR2 are MNHNS and SASEGT. The CDR3 is CSSSISVSSTDTQYS. CDR3 coding DNA: TGTTCCAGCAGTATAAGCGTATCTAGCACAGATACGCAGTATTCT.

Comment on this clonotype: A clone one base away is much larger, so this may be a read error. The chain recombines TRBV14 with TRBJ2-2; a weak D match, TRBD2 (5 bases). The CDR3 is made up of 13 amino acids. Germline-derived CDR1 and CDR2 are SGHDN and FVKESK. CDR3 sequence reads: CGSSASGYGELFF. The DNA for the CDR3 is TGTGGCAGCAGTGCCAGCGGATACGGGGAGCTGTTTTTT.

This clonotype was picked up one time. The V and J genes are TRBV11-1 and TRBJ2-3; D gene uncertain. Matching the DNA end better, TRBJ1-5 makes the J call doubtful. Germline V gives CDR1 SGHAT, CDR2 FQDESV (reference sequence). The CDR3 totals 13 residues. For the CDR3, the DNA is TGTGCCAGCAGCCTACAGCGAACAGATACGCAGCATTTT. Translated: CASSLQRTDTQHF.

On this clonotype itself: Just one base apart from a much larger clone, this may be a read error. The V call is TRBV28, the J call TRBJ2-7; D possibly corresponds to TRBD2 (6 bases). Germline lookup yields CDR1 MDHEN and CDR2 SYDVKM. The V and J ends lost 6 bases and 5 bases respectively, with 17 bases between them. CDR3 size: 14 residues. CDR3 residues: CASSSGDLPHEQYF. The CDR3 DNA sequence: TGTGCCAGCAGCTCGGGGGACTTACCGCACGAGCAGTACTTC.

There are a few counts of this clonotype. This may arise from a read error, as a much more abundant clone is one base away. The missing conserved phenylalanine or tryptophan at the end of this CDR3 makes a read error likely. This sequence joins TRBV6-5 and TRBJ2-1; 8 bases match TRBD2. V lost 2 bases to trimming and J lost 0 bases; unmatched junction nucleotides: 6. CDR1 and CDR2 from the germline V gene are MNHEY and SVGAGI. The length of the CDR3 is 17 residues. The CDR3 nucleotides read TGTGCCAGCAGTTACGCGGCGGGAGGTACCTCCTACAATGAGCAGTTCTTA. The encoded protein is CASSYAAGGTSYNEQFL.

Turning to this clonotype: The junction shows a germline mismatch at one end, possibly a read error. The V call is TRBV11-2, the J call TRBJ1-1, with D uncertain. This CDR3 spans 12 amino acids. Germline V gene lookup returns CDR1 SGHAT and CDR2 FQNNGV. CDR3 sequence reads: CAGSSKQSEAFF. The CDR3 bases are TGTGCCGGCAGCTCTAAACAGTCTGAAGCCTTCTTT.